This is a list of T cell receptor beta chains from one sample in a study of T-cell memory formation after mild COVID-19. TCRdb itself ran the 5' RACE reads through MiXCR, one entry per CDR3 protein. This repertoire shows roughly 110,000 distinct CDR3 sequences, around 12% found once; its top ten account for 27%. Specimen: PBMCs or a T cell subset sorted from them (not recorded which). The origin of the receptors is an adult woman who had mild COVID-19 (a few samples of this study predate the infection). Cell type and time point are not known. The conserved cysteine and the conserved F or W are not part of the CDR3 here. Expanded clones are given a class, and other clones once, few, many or no size at all.

>TRBV5-1|TRBJ2-7|few
ASSPGVSVYYEQY
>TRBV20-1|TRBJ2-1|many
SARDQGQGVYNEQF
>TRBV5-5|TRBJ2-1|-
ASSFGQGGSNEQF
>TRBV4-3|TRBJ2-7|many
ASSPGQTYEQY
>TRBV3-1|TRBJ2-1|-
ASSPGGAYNEQF
>TRBV4-1|TRBJ1-1|few
ASSQGNFKTEAF
>TRBV4-1|TRBJ2-7|few
ASSPEIAGGYEQY
>TRBV6-2/TRBV6-3|TRBJ2-2|few
ASRPQASGNTGELF
>TRBV5-1|TRBJ2-5|few
ASSQRELETQY
>TRBV5-1|TRBJ1-1|-
ASSVMGAEAF
>TRBV24-1|TRBJ2-1|-
ATSAGDDYNEQF
>TRBV7-6|TRBJ2-1|many
ASSLGDEQF
>TRBV14|TRBJ2-7|few
ASSQGWNGPYEQY
>TRBV12-3/TRBV12-4|TRBJ2-7|few
ASSYRVGASYEQY
>TRBV6-1|TRBJ2-7|-
ASMKRGRPNEQY
>TRBV4-1|TRBJ2-7|few
ASSQSDSHYEQY
>TRBV7-2|TRBJ2-7|many
ASSRWPGQTYEQY
>TRBV5-1|TRBJ2-7|few
ASSLAGTGDEQY
>TRBV5-1|TRBJ2-1|many
ASSLDRPNEQF
>TRBV12-3/TRBV12-4|TRBJ1-2|few
ASTRDREAFYGYT
>TRBV5-1|TRBJ2-3|many
ASSLGQGEDTQY
>TRBV6-1|TRBJ1-1|many
ASSPTVNTEAF
>TRBV7-9|TRBJ2-1|-
ASSHLHNEQF
>TRBV7-8|TRBJ1-5|-
ASSSLSGGSNQPQH
>TRBV20-1|TRBJ2-7|few
SARRLASYEQY
>TRBV6-6|TRBJ1-4|-
ASSHSLQGTATNEKLF
>TRBV7-3|TRBJ2-5|-
ASSERGFPPQETQY
>TRBV6-1|TRBJ1-2|few
ATSGQDYGYT
>TRBV19|TRBJ2-1|few
ASSIVGLAGNEQF
>TRBV7-9|TRBJ1-1|-
ASSPGGTVTEAF
>TRBV6-1|TRBJ1-1|-
ASKIGGNTEAF
>TRBV7-9|TRBJ1-1|few
ASSSDRGWSTEAF
>TRBV6-5|TRBJ2-1|many
ASSYGQDSNEQF
>TRBV6-6|TRBJ2-4|few
ASSYSGSGDIAKNIQY
>TRBV19|TRBJ2-1|few
ASASGTSAHNEQF